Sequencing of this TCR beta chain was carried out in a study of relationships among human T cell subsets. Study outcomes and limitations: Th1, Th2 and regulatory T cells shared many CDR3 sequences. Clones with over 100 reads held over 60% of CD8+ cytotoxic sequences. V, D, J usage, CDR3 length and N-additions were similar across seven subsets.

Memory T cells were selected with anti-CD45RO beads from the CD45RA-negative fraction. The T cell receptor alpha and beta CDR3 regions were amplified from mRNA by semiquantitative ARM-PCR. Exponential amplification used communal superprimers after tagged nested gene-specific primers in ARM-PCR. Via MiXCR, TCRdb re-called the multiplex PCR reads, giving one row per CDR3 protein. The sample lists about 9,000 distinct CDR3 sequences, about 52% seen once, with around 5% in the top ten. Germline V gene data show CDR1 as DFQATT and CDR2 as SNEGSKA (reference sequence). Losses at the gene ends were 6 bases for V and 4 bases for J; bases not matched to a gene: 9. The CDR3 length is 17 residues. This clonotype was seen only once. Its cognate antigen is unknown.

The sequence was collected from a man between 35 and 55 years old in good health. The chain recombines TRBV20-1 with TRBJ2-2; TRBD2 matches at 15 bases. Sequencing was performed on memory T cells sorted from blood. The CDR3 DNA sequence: TGCAGTGCAGGACTAGCGGGAGGGCCTCGGGGCACCGGGGAGCTGTTTTTT. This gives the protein CSAGLAGGPRGTGELFF.